The 22 T cell receptor beta chains reported below all come from one sample, sequenced in a study of beta chain features in type 1 diabetes. Reverse transcription of all isolated RNA meant that expressed TCRB transcripts were sequenced. Generated by immunoSEQ multiplex PCR, the TCRdb table keeps only in-frame clones and is missing some. The table records roughly 290,000 clones, about 15% of them present only once. The antigens these receptors bind are not known. Study results and caveats: Patients with Type 1 diabetes showed moderately but significantly shorter TCRB CDR3s in all four CD4+ subsets.

Sequenced input: naive CD4+ T cells from blood. These receptors were taken from a man between 18 and 29 years old with type 1 diabetes.

DNA of the CDR3: TGTGCCTGGATCCTGACAGGGGAGACCCAGTACTTC. This encodes CAWILTGETQYF. This chain joins TRBV30 and TRBJ2-5, with 7 bases that match TRBD1. The CDR3 length is 12 residues. V dropped 4 bases and J dropped 5; count of bases not matched to a gene: 4. CDR1 GTSNPN and CDR2 SVGIG come from the germline V gene (reference sequence).

In its sample, this clone was seen a few times. This chain connects TRBV7-9 to TRBJ1-1, with 10 bases lining up with TRBD1. This CDR3 region has 13 residues. Germline V gene data show CDR1 as SEHNR and CDR2 as FQNEAQ (reference sequence). The V and J ends lost 5 bases and 11 bases, in that order; junction bases with no gene match: 8. The CDR3 spells CASSPGTGEGAFF. In nucleotides, the CDR3 is TGTGCCAGCAGCCCTGGGACAGGGGAAGGCGCTTTCTTT.

This clone turned up a few times. J is TRBJ2-2 and V is TRBV7-9, with 7 bases aligning to TRBD2. The CDR3 has 16 amino acids. Trimming removed 5 bases from V and 5 bases from J; junction bases left unmatched: 11. Per the germline V gene, CDR1 is SEHNR and CDR2 is FQNEAQ (reference sequence). The CDR3 here is CASSPPPAGKTGELFF. CDR3 bases: TGTGCCAGCAGCCCACCCCCAGCGGGAAAAACCGGGGAGCTGTTTTTT.

The V call is TRBV5-4, the J call TRBJ1-1; D might be TRBD1 (6 bases). Germline lookup yields CDR1 SGHNT and CDR2 YYREEE (reference sequence). Trimming took off 5 bases at V and 1 base at J, with 9 bases between the two ends. The CDR3 is 13 amino acids. DNA of the CDR3: TGTGCCAGCAGAGGACAGAGGAACACTGAAGCTTTCTTT. It encodes CASRGQRNTEAFF.

This clone was picked up a small number of times. DNA of the CDR3: TGTGCCAGCAGCGGAACAGGGGCCGGGGAGCTGTTTTTT. Translated, it gives CASSGTGAGELFF. The J gene is TRBJ2-2, the V gene TRBV11-3, with TRBD1 matching over 7 bases. CDR1 is SGHNT, CDR2 YENEEA, per germline. V lost 5 bases and J lost 6; bases outside the gene matches: 3. The CDR3 covers 13 residues. Combining the CDR3 with reference TRBV11-3 and TRBJ2-2 gives the whole variable domain EAGVVQSPRYKIIEKKQPVAFWCNPISGHNTLYWYLQNLGQGPELLIRYENEEAVDDSQLPKDRFSAERLKGVDSTLKIQPAELGDSAVYLCASSGTGAGELFFGEGSRLTVL.

The chain carries TRBV7-2 and TRBJ2-3; the match to TRBD2 covers 10 bases. Trimming cost V 8 bases and J 2 bases; bases outside gene matches: 4. The CDR3 has 14 residues. Germline lookup yields CDR1 SGHTA and CDR2 FQGNSA. CDR3 in amino acids: CASRTSGHTDTQYF. The DNA of the CDR3 is TGTGCCAGCCGGACTAGCGGTCACACAGATACGCAGTATTTT.

This clone was found once. V is TRBV19 and J is TRBJ2-5; a weak D match, TRBD2 (6 bases). Trimming cost V 4 bases and J 1 base, with 10 bases left between them. Looked up from germline, CDR1 is LNHDA and CDR2 is SQIVND (reference sequence). CDR3 length equals 14 residues. DNA of the CDR3: TGTGCCAGTAGTACCGGGGACTTCCAAGAGACCCAGTACTTC. Translating gives CASSTGDFQETQYF.

The J gene is TRBJ2-7, the V gene TRBV29-1, with 10 bases fitting TRBD2. This CDR3 has 11 residues. CDR1 SQVTM and CDR2 ANQGSEA come from the germline V gene. The CDR3 loop reads CSILAGNEQYF. For the CDR3, the DNA is TGCAGTATACTAGCGGGAAACGAGCAGTACTTC.

The chain uses TRBV18 and TRBJ2-5; 7 nucleotides match TRBD1. CDR3 size: 15 residues. The trim removed 5 bases at V and 5 bases at J, leaving 11 bases unmatched. The V gene's germline CDR1 is KGHSH and CDR2 LQKENI. The CDR3 sequence is CASSSQQGTGETQYF. CDR3 in DNA: TGTGCCAGCTCATCACAACAGGGGACGGGGGAGACCCAGTACTTC.

This clone has more than one count but fewer than ten. The chain joins TRBV9 to TRBJ1-5, with a possible D match to TRBD1 (6 bases). The CDR3 has 17 residues. V lost 4 bases and J 5 bases, leaving 22 bases between the germline ends. The germline V gene encodes CDR1 SGDLS and CDR2 YYNGEE. CDR3 sequence: CASSPHPPQGFDQPQHF. The CDR3 DNA follows: TGTGCCAGCAGCCCCCACCCACCACAGGGATTCGATCAGCCCCAGCATTTT.

The chain employs TRBV27 and TRBJ2-7; unclear D gene. This CDR3 contains 12 residues. The germline V gene encodes CDR1 MNHEY and CDR2 SMNVEV (reference sequence). Trimming pared 6 bases from V and 3 bases from J, leaving 9 bases between. The CDR3 region has the DNA TGTGCCAGCAGCTTGAGATACTACGAGCAGTACTTC. It codes for CASSLRYYEQYF.

This clone occurred a few times. The rearrangement links TRBV30 to TRBJ2-5, with D unclear. The V end was cut by 0 bases, the J end by 7 bases, with 15 bases between. The CDR3 sequence is 14 residues long. Germline V CDR1 and CDR2: GTSNPN, SVGIG (reference sequence). CDR3 protein: CAWSVRLPPGTQYF. The CDR3 DNA reads as TGTGCCTGGAGTGTACGATTGCCCCCGGGGACCCAGTACTTC.

This clone was seen more than once but under ten times. The chain employs TRBV5-1 and TRBJ2-1; TRBD1 agrees at 10 bases. The CDR3 runs 16 residues. V shed 0 bases and J 4 bases; nucleotides not matched to a gene: 4. Germline CDR1 is SGHRS and CDR2 is YFSETQ. CDR3 region: CASSLVTGGRYNEQFF. CDR3 sequence (DNA): TGCGCCAGCAGCTTGGTGACAGGGGGCAGATACAATGAGCAGTTCTTC.

In its sample, this clone was seen a few times. The rearrangement links TRBV7-2 to TRBJ2-2; a weak D match, TRBD2 (5 bases). This CDR3 has 13 amino acids. The V end lost 1 base, the J end lost 6 bases, and 6 bases lay between the germline ends. Germline lookup yields CDR1 SGHTA and CDR2 FQGNSA. For the CDR3, the DNA is TGTGCCAGCAGCTTAGTGGACTCCGGGGAGCTGTTTTTT. Translation: CASSLVDSGELFF. The whole variable domain, remainder taken from reference TRBV7-2 and TRBJ2-2, is GAGVSQSPSNKVTEKGKDVELRCDPISGHTALYWYRQSLGQGLEFLIYFQGNSAPDKSGLPSDRFSAERTGGSVSTLTIQRTQQEDSAVYLCASSLVDSGELFFGEGSRLTVL.

The chain uses TRBV6-5 and TRBJ2-1; D gene uncertain. This CDR3 contains 14 residues. The V end was cut by 0 bases, the J end by 8 bases, with 11 bases between. The germline gives CDR1 MNHEY, CDR2 SVGAGI. The CDR3 loop reads CASSYSTLIDEQFF. In DNA form, the CDR3 reads TGTGCCAGCAGTTACTCGACTTTGATAGATGAGCAGTTCTTC.

This clone showed up just a few times. V gene TRBV28 combines with J gene TRBJ2-1; a possible D gene is TRBD2 (6 bases). Germline-derived CDR1 and CDR2 are MDHEN and SYDVKM. The CDR3 spans 15 residues. The V and J ends lost 6 bases and 0 bases respectively, with 12 bases between them. This chain's CDR3 is CASRSQTSSYNEQFF. In DNA, the CDR3 is TGTGCCAGCAGGTCCCAGACTAGCTCCTACAATGAGCAGTTCTTC. The whole variable domain, filled in from reference TRBV28 and TRBJ2-1, reads DVKVTQSSRYLVKRTGEKVFLECVQDMDHENMFWYRQDPGLGLRLIYFSYDVKMKEKGDIPEGYSVSREKKERFSLILESASTNQTSMYLCASRSQTSSYNEQFFGPGTRLTVL.

The table lists this clone with a few counts. The rearrangement uses TRBV11-2 and TRBJ2-7, with 7 bases matching TRBD1. Germline trimming cut 5 bases from V and 3 bases from J; bases unmatched to any gene: 10. In germline, CDR1 is SGHAT, CDR2 FQNNGV. The CDR3 has 15 residues. The CDR3 spells CASSTLPAGGYEQYF. The DNA of the CDR3 is TGTGCCAGCAGCACCCTCCCCGCAGGGGGCTACGAGCAGTACTTC.

This clone showed up just once. V and J are TRBV30 and TRBJ2-5, with 7 bases that match TRBD1. TRBJ2-7 matches the DNA end more closely, so the J call is doubtful. The CDR3 loop spans 14 amino acids. Germline V gene lookup returns CDR1 GTSNPN and CDR2 SVGIG (reference sequence). The CDR3 sequence: CAWRRGPLSHEQYF. The CDR3 DNA follows: TGTGCCTGGAGGAGGGGGCCACTAAGCCACGAGCAGTACTTC.

This chain joins TRBV15 and TRBJ2-3; no reliable D call. The CDR3 extends over 16 amino acids. V was clipped by 0 bases and J by 5 bases, with 15 bases between them. Per the germline V gene, CDR1 is LNHNV and CDR2 is YYDKDF (reference sequence). Here the CDR3 reads CATSRDQAQLRDTQYF. As DNA, the CDR3 is TGTGCCACCAGCAGAGATCAGGCACAGCTGCGAGATACGCAGTATTTT.

This clone was detected only a few times. The chain uses TRBV29-1 and TRBJ2-3; TRBD2 matches 7 bases. Germline loops: CDR1 SQVTM, CDR2 ANQGSEA. V lost 1 base to trimming and J lost 14 bases; unmatched junction nucleotides: 12. The CDR3 length is 13 residues. The CDR3 DNA reads as TGCAGCGTTGAAGGCGGCCCGGGGAGGGCCTTGTATTTT. It encodes CSVEGGPGRALYF.

This clone came up a few times. The J gene is TRBJ2-1, the V gene TRBV28; a weak D match, TRBD2 (6 bases). Germline V gene lookup returns CDR1 MDHEN and CDR2 SYDVKM. The CDR3 is 13 amino acids. The V end was cut by 4 bases, the J end by 5 bases, with 9 bases between. CDR3 DNA sequence: TGTGCCAGCAGTTCAGGACTAAACAATGAGCAGTTCTTC. Translated, it gives CASSSGLNNEQFF.

This clone was counted between two and nine times. This chain connects TRBV6-1 to TRBJ1-2, with 8 bases lining up with TRBD1. This CDR3 contains 16 residues. With 4 bases clipped from V and 8 bases from J, the junction kept 15 bases outside the gene matches. Germline V lookup: CDR1 MNHNS, CDR2 SASEGT. In DNA, the CDR3 is TGTGCCAGCAGTGCATCCTACGACAGGGGAATTTGGGGCTACACCTTC. This codes for CASSASYDRGIWGYTF.